The TCR beta chain under discussion was sequenced for a study of OX40 agonist ivuxolimab in advanced cancers. This clone is a singleton in its sample. The V gene lost 4 bases and the J gene lost 6 bases, with 21 bases spanning the gap. The CDR3 length is 16 residues. Germline-derived CDR1 and CDR2 are SGHKS and YYEKEE (reference sequence). TCRdb keeps only in-frame clones here, not all; method: immunoSEQ multiplex PCR. Here the sample spans tens of thousands of clones, around four fifths being singletons. This sequence originates from an adult with an advanced solid tumor such as melanoma, head and neck, liver or kidney cancer. The sequencing used CD4+ or CD8+ T cells sorted from blood, collected in a trial of the OX40 agonist ivuxolimab. The rearrangement uses TRBV5-5 and TRBJ2-3; the D is unclear. The CDR3 DNA reads as TGTGCCAGCAGCGTCGGACGGTTATACACAGTCGATACGCAGTATTTT. Amino acid sequence: CASSVGRLYTVDTQYF.